A single T cell receptor (beta chain) is shown here with its context. The method was immunoSEQ multiplex PCR; TCRdb's version includes in-frame clones alone and lacks a portion of them. In the table there are about 200,000 clones, around nine tenths of which are singletons. The data were obtained in a study of T cell responses to AZD1222 COVID-19 vaccine. This specimen consisted of peripheral blood, obtained 28 days after the second dose of the MenACWY control vaccine. The TCR sequence derives from an adult who received the MenACWY meningococcal vaccine as a control.

CDR3 loop: CASRVSGQGVDEQFF. The CDR3 bases are TGTGCCAGCAGGGTTTCGGGACAGGGGGTCGATGAGCAGTTCTTC. This chain joins TRBV7-8 and TRBJ2-1; TRBD1 aligns across 11 bases. This CDR3 region has 15 residues. Germline CDR1 is SGHVS and CDR2 is FQNEAQ. Trimming took 6 bases from V and 8 from J; bases not matched to a gene: 9.